The clone carrying this T cell receptor (beta chain) was found many times. TCR beta CDR3 regions were amplified from RNA. RT-PCR in the first round (using the HTBI primer set) targeted the TCR CDR3. TCRdb fed the multiplex PCR reads into MiXCR, producing one record per CDR3 protein. The sample records 640,000 or so distinct CDR3 sequences, roughly 14% being singletons. This specimen belongs to a study of T cells in Graves' hyperthyroidism and ophthalmopathy. Uncontrolled infections, other autoimmune diseases, pregnancy or lactation led to exclusion of patients. Germline-derived CDR1 and CDR2 are LGHDT and YNNKEL (reference sequence). With V trimmed by 3 bases and J by 7 bases, 8 bases remained unmatched. This CDR3 has 15 residues.

Material: blood. V and J are TRBV3-1 and TRBJ2-2; 7 bases map to TRBD2. The clonotype was recovered from a woman aged 40 to 50 with Graves' ophthalmopathy. The CDR3 region has the DNA TGTGCCAGCAGCCACTTTGGGAGGGAAAGCGGGGAGCTGTTTTTT. This codes for CASSHFGRESGELFF.